This T cell receptor (beta chain) stems from a study of T cells in tumors after PD-1 blockade. Germline CDR1 LNHDA, CDR2 SQIVND (reference sequence). V lost 1 base, J lost 5 bases, and 3 bases lay in between. This CDR3 comprises 12 residues. Data came from immunoSEQ multiplex PCR; TCRdb stores just in-frame clones and leaves some out. The sample includes 45,000 to 60,000 clones, around 85% of them seen just once. This chain joins TRBV19 and TRBJ1-5; D is unclear. This clonotype was sampled from a human donor with advanced basal cell or squamous cell carcinoma (not recorded which). Here the sequenced sample was PBMCs, taken before anti-PD-1 therapy. CDR3 sequence reads: CASSIGYQPQHF. CDR3 DNA sequence: TGTGCCAGTAGTATAGGGTATCAGCCCCAGCATTTT.